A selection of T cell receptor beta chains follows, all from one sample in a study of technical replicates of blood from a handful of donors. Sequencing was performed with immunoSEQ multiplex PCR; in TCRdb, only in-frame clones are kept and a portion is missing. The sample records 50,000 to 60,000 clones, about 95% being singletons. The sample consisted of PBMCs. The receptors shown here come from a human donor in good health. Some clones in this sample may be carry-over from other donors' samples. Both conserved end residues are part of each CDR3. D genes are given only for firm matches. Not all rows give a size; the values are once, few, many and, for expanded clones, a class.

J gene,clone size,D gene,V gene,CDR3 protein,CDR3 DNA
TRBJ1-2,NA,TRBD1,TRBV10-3,CAISDPTGGSYGYTF,TGTGCCATCAGTGACCCGACAGGGGGTTCCTATGGCTACACCTTC
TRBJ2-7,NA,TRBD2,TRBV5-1,CASSPMVRGRNEQYF,TGCGCCAGCAGCCCCATGGTGCGGGGGAGGAACGAGCAGTACTTC
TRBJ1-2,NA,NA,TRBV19,CASRMGAGAGGYTF,TGTGCCAGTAGGATGGGGGCTGGTGCTGGTGGCTACACCTTC
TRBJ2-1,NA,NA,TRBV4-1,CASSHTKAGRNQIEQFF,TGCGCCAGCAGCCATACAAAAGCGGGCCGGAACCAAATTGAGCAGTTCTTC
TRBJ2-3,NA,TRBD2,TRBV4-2,CASSQTRTSGGPGDTQYF,TGTGCCAGCAGCCAGACCAGGACTAGCGGGGGGCCGGGAGATACGCAGTATTTT
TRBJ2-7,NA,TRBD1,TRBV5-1,CASSYDRDYEQYF,TGCGCCAGCAGTTATGACAGGGACTACGAGCAGTACTTC
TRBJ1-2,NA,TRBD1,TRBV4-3,CASSQENRGGYTF,TGCGCCAGCAGCCAGGAGAACAGGGGTGGCTACACCTTC
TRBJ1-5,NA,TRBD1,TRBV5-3,CANPGQGRQPQHF,TGTGCCAACCCCGGACAGGGCAGGCAGCCCCAGCATTTT
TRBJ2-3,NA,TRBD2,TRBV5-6,CASSKGLASTDTQYF,TGTGCCAGCAGCAAGGGACTAGCGAGCACAGATACGCAGTATTTT
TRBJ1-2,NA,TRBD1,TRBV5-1,CASSRTTGDYGYTF,TGCGCCAGCAGCCGCACCACAGGGGACTATGGCTACACCTTC
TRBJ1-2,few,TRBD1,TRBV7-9,CASSLRQGINYGYTF,TGTGCCAGCAGTTTACGACAGGGGATCAACTATGGCTACACCTTC
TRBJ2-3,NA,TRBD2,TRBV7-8,CASSFGGGRTQYF,TGTGCCAGCAGCTTCGGGGGGGGCCGTACGCAGTATTTT
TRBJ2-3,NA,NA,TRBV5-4,CASSLDQGQDTQYF,TGTGCCAGCAGCTTGGATCAGGGGCAGGATACGCAGTATTTT
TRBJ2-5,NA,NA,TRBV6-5,CASRSEEETQYF,TGTGCCAGCAGGAGTGAGGAAGAGACCCAGTACTTC
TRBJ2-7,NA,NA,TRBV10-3,CATEIGGRNEQYF,TGTGCCACCGAGATTGGGGGCCGGAACGAGCAGTACTTC
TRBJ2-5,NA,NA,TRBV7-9,CASSLGPSGVGETQYF,TGTGCCAGCAGCTTAGGTCCCTCAGGTGTTGGAGAGACCCAGTACTTC
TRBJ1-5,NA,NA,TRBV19,CASRAPGNRAGSNQPQHF,TGTGCCAGTCGAGCTCCTGGGAACAGGGCCGGCAGCAATCAGCCCCAGCATTTT
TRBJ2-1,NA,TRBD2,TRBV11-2,CASSLASGGYNEQFF,TGTGCCAGCAGCTTAGCTAGCGGTGGCTACAATGAGCAGTTCTTC
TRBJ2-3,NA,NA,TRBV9,CASSAQGGQTDTQYF,TGTGCCAGCAGCGCCCAGGGGGGACAGACAGATACGCAGTATTTT
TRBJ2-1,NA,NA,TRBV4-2,CASSQVPTRGHEQFF,TGTGCCAGCAGCCAAGTCCCCACTAGAGGACATGAGCAGTTCTTC
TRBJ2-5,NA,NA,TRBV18,CASSPPNLQETQYF,TGTGCCAGCTCACCACCCAACTTACAAGAGACCCAGTACTTC
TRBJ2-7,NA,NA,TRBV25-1,CASRTQGTYEQYF,TGTGCCAGCAGAACCCAGGGGACCTACGAGCAGTACTTC
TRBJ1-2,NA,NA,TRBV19,CASSIGGSGYTF,TGTGCCAGTAGTATTGGGGGCAGTGGCTACACCTTC
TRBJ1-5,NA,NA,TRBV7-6,CASSLDSSRNQPQHF,TGTGCCAGCAGCTTAGATTCTAGCCGCAATCAGCCCCAGCATTTT
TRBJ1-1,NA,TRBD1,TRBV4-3,CASSYTGGPEAFF,TGCGCCAGCAGCTACACAGGGGGCCCTGAAGCTTTCTTT
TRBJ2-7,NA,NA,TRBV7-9,CASSPRMGGEQYF,TGTGCCAGCAGCCCTAGGATGGGGGGCGAGCAGTACTTC
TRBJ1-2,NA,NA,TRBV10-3,CAISSDRNYGYTF,TGTGCCATCAGCTCCGACAGGAACTATGGCTACACCTTC
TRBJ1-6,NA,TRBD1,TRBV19,CASSGPTGIQSPLHF,TGTGCCAGTAGTGGCCCGACAGGGATTCAGTCACCCCTCCACTTT
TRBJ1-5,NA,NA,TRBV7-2,CASSLVRDQPQHF,TGTGCCAGCAGCTTAGTTCGGGATCAGCCCCAGCATTTT
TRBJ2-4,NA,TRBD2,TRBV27,CASRGRESAKNIQYF,TGTGCCAGCAGGGGGCGGGAGTCGGCCAAAAACATTCAGTACTTC
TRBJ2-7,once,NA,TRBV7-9,CASLAGNSYEQYF,TGTGCCAGCCTGGCAGGGAACTCCTACGAGCAGTACTTC
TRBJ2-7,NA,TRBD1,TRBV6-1,CASRQDRERTYEQYF,TGTGCCAGCAGGCAGGACAGGGAGAGGACCTACGAGCAGTACTTC
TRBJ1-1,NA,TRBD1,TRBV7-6,CASSLGDRGRNTEAFF,TGTGCCAGCAGCTTGGGGGACAGGGGTCGGAACACTGAAGCTTTCTTT
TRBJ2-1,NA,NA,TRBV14,CASSQVRNEQFF,TGTGCCAGCAGCCAAGTCCGGAATGAGCAGTTCTTC
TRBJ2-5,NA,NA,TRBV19,CASSIMTAARETQYF,TGTGCCAGTAGTATAATGACAGCCGCCCGGGAGACCCAGTACTTC
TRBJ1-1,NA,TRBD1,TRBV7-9,CASSLEAGGTEAFF,TGTGCCAGCAGCTTAGAGGCAGGGGGCACTGAAGCTTTCTTT
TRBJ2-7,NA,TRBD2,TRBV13,CASSSNSGGPSQQYF,TGTGCCAGCAGCTCTAATAGCGGGGGGCCTTCCCAGCAGTACTTC
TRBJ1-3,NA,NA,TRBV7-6,CASSKGPSGTGNTIYF,TGTGCCAGCAGCAAAGGCCCCTCAGGGACTGGAAACACCATATATTTT
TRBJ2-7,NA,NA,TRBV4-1,CASSVGSGSSYEQYF,TGCGCCAGCAGCGTAGGGAGCGGCTCCTCCTACGAGCAGTACTTC
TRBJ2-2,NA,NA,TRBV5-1,CASSLEGSRSGELFF,TGCGCCAGCAGCTTGGAGGGGTCGAGATCCGGGGAGCTGTTTTTT
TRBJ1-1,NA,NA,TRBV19,CATDVGGTEAFF,TGTGCCACCGACGTGGGGGGCACTGAAGCTTTCTTT
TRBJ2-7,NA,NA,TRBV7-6,CASSLGAGADEQYF,TGTGCCAGCAGCTTAGGGGCAGGGGCTGACGAGCAGTACTTC
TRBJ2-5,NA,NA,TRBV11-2,CASSNGGQGETQYF,TGTGCCAGCAGCAACGGTGGGCAGGGAGAGACCCAGTACTTC
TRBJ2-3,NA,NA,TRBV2,CASSEASLRGRSEQYF,TGTGCCAGCAGTGAAGCTTCCCTCCGAGGGCGTAGCGAGCAGTATTTT
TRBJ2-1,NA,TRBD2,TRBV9,CASSVAGTSGNEQFF,TGTGCCAGCAGCGTAGCAGGGACTAGCGGCAATGAGCAGTTCTTC
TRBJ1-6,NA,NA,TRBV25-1,CASSELGSGNNSPLHF,TGTGCCAGCAGTGAATTAGGGTCAGGGAATAATTCACCCCTCCACTTT